This note documents a single TCR beta chain sequence. Both 60 Vbeta primers and 13 Jbeta primers went into the PCR. The protocol was immunoSEQ multiplex PCR, while the TCRdb copy is restricted to in-frame clones and leaves out a portion. The sample table sets out tens of thousands of clones. Looked up from germline, CDR1 is LGHNA and CDR2 is YNFKEQ. J lost 1 base, V lost 3 bases, and 14 bases had no gene match. The CDR3 loop spans 18 amino acids. This sample is drawn from a study of cytomegalovirus exposure and HLA in healthy donors. This receptor was obtained from a woman in her 30s in good health and CMV-seropositive. The gene calls are TRBV4-2 and TRBJ1-1, with TRBD1 matching 7 bases. Sequences were obtained from PBMCs. The CDR3 loop reads CASSHVAGQQGQNTEAFF. The CDR3 DNA reads TGTGCCAGCAGCCATGTCGCGGGGCAACAGGGGCAGAACACTGAAGCTTTCTTT.